This TCR beta chain was captured by sequencing in a study of cytomegalovirus exposure and HLA in healthy donors. Findings and caveats of the study: CMV serostatus was the only immune exposure information that was available.

Germline assignment: CDR1 LNHDA and CDR2 SQIVND (reference sequence). The CDR3 is 17 amino acids. V trimming: 10 bases; J trimming: 2 bases; junction bases outside the gene matches: 16. PCR amplification relied on 60 Vbeta primers (plus 13 Jbeta primers). Generated by immunoSEQ multiplex PCR, the TCRdb table keeps only in-frame clones and is missing some. The profile shows approximately 140,000 clones, over 70% of them singletons. About this clone itself: What it recognizes is unknown.

The sample comprised PBMCs. The receptor's source is a woman under 30 in good health and CMV-seronegative. The gene calls are TRBV19 and TRBJ1-5, with 8 bases matching TRBD1. The chain's CDR3 is CATPRANRGMRNQPQHF. The DNA of the CDR3 is TGTGCCACCCCACGCGCCAACAGGGGGATGCGCAATCAGCCCCAGCATTTT.